This T cell receptor (beta chain) was found in a study of blood T cells in healthy people across ages. A second PCR, run for about 7 to 11 cycles, used a sample-barcoded 5' primer plus a J-beta primer mix. In TCRdb, the 5' RACE reads were re-called with MiXCR into one record per CDR3 protein. The sample contains some 1.5 million distinct CDR3 sequences, 28% of which appear only once. Per germline, CDR1 MGHDK and CDR2 SYGVNS. The junction had 12 bases not matched to a gene; V was cut back by 5 bases and J by 6 bases. CDR3 length equals 17 residues. This sequence originates from a woman in her thirties in good health. The sample consisted of blood. The chain combines TRBV25-1 with TRBJ2-1; 11 bases map to TRBD2. CDR3 in amino acids: CASSRWSSGREGNEQFF. The CDR3 DNA reads TGTGCCAGCAGTCGTTGGAGTAGCGGGAGGGAGGGCAATGAGCAGTTCTTC.